This T cell receptor (beta chain) appears in the sequencing data of a study of T cell changes during pregnancy in multiple sclerosis (dated by TCRdb to between 2018 and 2021). About the study as a whole: Changes in the T cell repertoire over the course of pregnancy were examined in this study in women with multiple sclerosis.

Library preparation used the immunoSEQ multiplex PCR assay. TCRdb provides this immuneACCESS table in a form limited to in-frame rearrangements. Some clones are lacking; in checked studies, under half of them reflect an unresolved V gene, and why the rest are absent is not known. Present in this sample are about 44,000 clones, roughly 89% of which were seen just once. The top ten clones comprise roughly 0.7% of the sample. In the germline V gene (reference sequence), CDR1 corresponds to SEHNR and CDR2 to FQNEAQ. V trim: 5 bases; J trim: 4 bases; unmatched bases: 5. From the cysteine through the phenylalanine, the CDR3 covers 14 amino acids. Only CDR3 DNA remains: 42 bases, in frame from the first base. On this clone: What antigen it recognizes has not been identified. No much larger clone is present one base from it, and per-base qualities are unavailable.

The chain joins TRBV7-9 to TRBJ2-7, with 10 bases aligning to TRBD1. The sample in question was CD4+ T cells from peripheral blood mononuclear cells, obtained in the first trimester of pregnancy. This TCR was sampled from a female donor with multiple sclerosis, enrolled in a pregnancy study. The CDR3 protein sequence reads: CASSHPGQGYEQYF. The nucleotides are TGTGCCAGCAGCCATCCGGGACAGGGGTACGAGCAGTACTTC. Here the CDR3 is joined to the reference TRBV7-9 and TRBJ2-7 genes, and the full variable domain is: DTGVSQNPRHKITKRGQNVTFRCDPISEHNRLYWYRQTLGQGPEFLTYFQNEAQLEKSRLLSDRFSAERPKGSFSTLEIQRTEQGDSAMYLCASSHPGQGYEQYFGPGTRLTVT.